A selection of T cell receptor beta chains follows, all from one sample in a study of T cell responses to AZD1222 COVID-19 vaccine. Clones were read by immunoSEQ multiplex PCR, and TCRdb kept only the in-frame ones, dropping some. The sample consists of more than 150,000 clones, about 93% of them appearing once. This material consisted of peripheral blood, taken on day 0 of AZD1222 vaccination. The receptors shown here come from an adult in good health. Both conserved end residues are part of each CDR3. D genes are given only for firm matches. A row's size may be missing; if present it is once, few, many or a size class.

j_call | v_call | clone_size | d_call | cdr3_nt | cdr3_aa
TRBJ1-1 | TRBV6-1 | NA | NA | TGTGCCAGCAGGAGGACAGAGGGGCCCGCTGAAGCTTTCTTT | CASRRTEGPAEAFF
TRBJ1-5 | TRBV19 | once | NA | TGTGCCAGTACCGCACGCCGGGACGGCCTCAATCAGCCCCAGCATTTT | CASTARRDGLNQPQHF
TRBJ2-1 | TRBV6-2/TRBV6-3 | NA | TRBD2 | TGTGCCAGCAACCCACCTTGGGGGACTAGCGGGAGTAAGAATGAGCAGTTCTTC | CASNPPWGTSGSKNEQFF
TRBJ1-1 | TRBV12-3/TRBV12-4 | NA | NA | TGTGCCAGCAGTGAGGCGGCGGGGACTGAAGCTTTCTTT | CASSEAAGTEAFF
TRBJ1-5 | TRBV2 | NA | NA | TGTGCCAGCAGTGAAAGGGGAAGACATCAGCCCCAGCATTTT | CASSERGRHQPQHF
TRBJ2-7 | TRBV2 | once | NA | TGTGCCGTCGACGTGAGAGGCGTTTCCTACGAGCAGTACTTC | CAVDVRGVSYEQYF
TRBJ1-1 | TRBV28 | NA | NA | TGTGCCAGCAGTTTCGGCGGTCGGAACACTGAAGCTTTCTTT | CASSFGGRNTEAFF
TRBJ2-1 | TRBV5-1 | NA | NA | TGCGCCAGCAGCTTGGGGACTAAGGACAATGAGCAGTTCTTC | CASSLGTKDNEQFF
TRBJ2-3 | TRBV13 | NA | NA | TGTGCCAGCAGCTCCGACCGGGACAAGGTCCCGAAGGATACGCAGTATTTT | CASSSDRDKVPKDTQYF
TRBJ1-5 | TRBV28 | NA | NA | TGTGCCACCCAGACAGACTATAGCAATCAGCCCCAGCATTTT | CATQTDYSNQPQHF
TRBJ2-1 | TRBV6-4 | NA | NA | TGTGCCAGCAGCGCCGGGTCAAACAATGAGCAGTTCTTC | CASSAGSNNEQFF
TRBJ2-1 | TRBV28 | NA | NA | TGTGCCAGCAGTTCTCCAGCCCTAGAGACCCACAATGAGCAGTTCTTC | CASSSPALETHNEQFF
TRBJ1-3 | TRBV20-1 | NA | NA | TGCAGTGCTAGTCTGGGAGCTGGAAACACCATATATTTT | CSASLGAGNTIYF
TRBJ2-3 | TRBV5-8 | NA | NA | TGTGCCAGCAGCCCGGGACGAATAACAGATACGCAGTATTTT | CASSPGRITDTQYF
TRBJ1-5 | TRBV19 | NA | NA | TGTGCCAGTAGTATGCCCCCAGGGTCGCAGGGGAGCAATCAGCCCCAGCATTTT | CASSMPPGSQGSNQPQHF
TRBJ1-1 | TRBV5-1 | once | NA | TGCGCCAGCAGCTTAAGGGCCGCGGACACTGAAGCTTTCTTT | CASSLRAADTEAFF
TRBJ1-1 | TRBV30 | NA | TRBD1 | TGTGCCGGGACAGGGTCTAGGGAAGAAGCTTTCTTT | CAGTGSREEAFF